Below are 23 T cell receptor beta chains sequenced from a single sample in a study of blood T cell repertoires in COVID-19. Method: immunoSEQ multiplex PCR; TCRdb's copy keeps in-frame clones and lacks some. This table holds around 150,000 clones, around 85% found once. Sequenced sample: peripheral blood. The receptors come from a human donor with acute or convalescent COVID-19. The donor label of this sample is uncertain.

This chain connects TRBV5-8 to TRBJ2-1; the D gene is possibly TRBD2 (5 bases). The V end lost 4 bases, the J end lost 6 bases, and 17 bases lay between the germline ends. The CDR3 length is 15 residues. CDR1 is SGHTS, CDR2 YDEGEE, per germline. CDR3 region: CASSPQGRQANEQFF. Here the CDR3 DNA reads TGTGCCAGCAGCCCCCAAGGGAGACAAGCCAATGAGCAGTTCTTC.

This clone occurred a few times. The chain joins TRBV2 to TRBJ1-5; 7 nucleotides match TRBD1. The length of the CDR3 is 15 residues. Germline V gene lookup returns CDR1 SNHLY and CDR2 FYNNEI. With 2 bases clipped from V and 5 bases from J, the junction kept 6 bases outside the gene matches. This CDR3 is CASSETRQGHQPQHF. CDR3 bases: TGTGCCAGCAGTGAAACGAGACAGGGCCATCAGCCCCAGCATTTT. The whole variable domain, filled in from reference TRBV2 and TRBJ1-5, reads EPEVTQTPSHQVTQMGQEVILRCVPISNHLYFYWYRQILGQKVEFLVSFYNNEISEKSEIFDDQFSVERPDGSNFTLKIRSTKLEDSAMYFCASSETRQGHQPQHFGDGTRLSIL.

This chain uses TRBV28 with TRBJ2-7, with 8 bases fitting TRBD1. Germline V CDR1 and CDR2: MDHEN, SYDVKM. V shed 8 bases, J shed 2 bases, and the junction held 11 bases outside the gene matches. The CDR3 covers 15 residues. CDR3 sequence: CASREAGQVTYEQYF. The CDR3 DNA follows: TGTGCCAGCCGAGAGGCGGGACAGGTCACCTACGAGCAGTACTTC.

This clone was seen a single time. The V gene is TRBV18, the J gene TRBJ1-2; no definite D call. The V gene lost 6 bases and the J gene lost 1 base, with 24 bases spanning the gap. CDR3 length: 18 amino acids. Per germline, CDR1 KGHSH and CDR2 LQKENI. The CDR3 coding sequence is TGTGCCAGCTCCGTCCCCGGAGGTGGCGGGAAGGTTAACTATGGCTACACCTTC. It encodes CASSVPGGGGKVNYGYTF. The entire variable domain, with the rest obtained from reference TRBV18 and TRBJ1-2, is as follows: NAGVMQNPRHLVRRRGQEARLRCSPMKGHSHVYWYRQLPEEGLKFMVYLQKENIIDESGMPKERFSAEFPKEGPSILRIQQVVRGDSAAYFCASSVPGGGGKVNYGYTFGSGTRLTVV.

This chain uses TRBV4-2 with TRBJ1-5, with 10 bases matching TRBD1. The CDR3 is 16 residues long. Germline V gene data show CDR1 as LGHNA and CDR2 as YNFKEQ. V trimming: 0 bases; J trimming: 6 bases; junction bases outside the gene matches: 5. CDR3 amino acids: CASSQDPGQGSQPQHF. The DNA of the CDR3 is TGTGCCAGCAGCCAAGATCCGGGACAGGGGTCTCAGCCCCAGCATTTT.

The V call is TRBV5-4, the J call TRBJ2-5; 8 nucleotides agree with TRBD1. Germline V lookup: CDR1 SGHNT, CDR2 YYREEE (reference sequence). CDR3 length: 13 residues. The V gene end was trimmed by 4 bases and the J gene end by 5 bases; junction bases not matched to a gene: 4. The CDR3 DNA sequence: TGTGCCAGCAGCCTGGACAGGGTGGAGACCCAGTACTTC. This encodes CASSLDRVETQYF.

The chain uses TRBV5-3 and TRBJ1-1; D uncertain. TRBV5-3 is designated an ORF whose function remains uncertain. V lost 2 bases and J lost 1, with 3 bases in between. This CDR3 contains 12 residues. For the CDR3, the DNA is TGTGCCAGAAGCTTACAGAACACTGAAGCTTTCTTT. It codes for CARSLQNTEAFF.

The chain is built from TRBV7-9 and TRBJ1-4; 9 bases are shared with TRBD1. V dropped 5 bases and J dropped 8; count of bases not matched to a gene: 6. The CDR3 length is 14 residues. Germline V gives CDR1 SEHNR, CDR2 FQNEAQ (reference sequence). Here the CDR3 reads CASSPYRGREKLFF. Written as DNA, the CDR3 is TGTGCCAGCAGCCCCTACAGGGGGCGCGAAAAACTGTTTTTT.

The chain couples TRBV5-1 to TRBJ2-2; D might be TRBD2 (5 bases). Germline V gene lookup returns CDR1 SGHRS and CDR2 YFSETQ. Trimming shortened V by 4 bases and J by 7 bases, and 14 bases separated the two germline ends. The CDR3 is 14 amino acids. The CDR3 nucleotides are TGCGCCAGCAGCCCCGAAAGCGGAATCGGGGAGCTGTTTTTT. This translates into CASSPESGIGELFF.

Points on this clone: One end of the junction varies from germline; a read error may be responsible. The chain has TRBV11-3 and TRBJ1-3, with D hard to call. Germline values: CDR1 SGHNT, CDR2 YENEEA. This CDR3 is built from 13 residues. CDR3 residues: CASSLDEGNAIYF. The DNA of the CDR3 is TGTGCCAGCAGCTTAGACGAGGGAAACGCCATATATTTT.

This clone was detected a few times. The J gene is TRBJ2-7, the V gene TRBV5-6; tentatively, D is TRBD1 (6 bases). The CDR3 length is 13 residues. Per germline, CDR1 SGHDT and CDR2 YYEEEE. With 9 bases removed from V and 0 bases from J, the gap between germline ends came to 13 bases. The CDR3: CATQGTSSYEQYF. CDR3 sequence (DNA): TGTGCCACCCAGGGGACCAGCTCCTACGAGCAGTACTTC.

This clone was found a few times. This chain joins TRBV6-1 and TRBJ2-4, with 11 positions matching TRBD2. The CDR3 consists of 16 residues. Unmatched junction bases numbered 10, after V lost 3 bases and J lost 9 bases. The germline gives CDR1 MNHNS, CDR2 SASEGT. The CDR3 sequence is CASSEMGLAGGGIQYF. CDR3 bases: TGTGCCAGCAGTGAGATGGGGCTAGCGGGGGGCGGCATTCAGTACTTC.

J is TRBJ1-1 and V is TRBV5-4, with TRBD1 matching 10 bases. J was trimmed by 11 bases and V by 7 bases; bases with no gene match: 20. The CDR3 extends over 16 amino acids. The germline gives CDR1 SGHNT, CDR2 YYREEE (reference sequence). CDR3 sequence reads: CASGGKGQGPALGAFF. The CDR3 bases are TGTGCCAGCGGAGGTAAGGGACAGGGGCCGGCCCTGGGGGCTTTCTTT.

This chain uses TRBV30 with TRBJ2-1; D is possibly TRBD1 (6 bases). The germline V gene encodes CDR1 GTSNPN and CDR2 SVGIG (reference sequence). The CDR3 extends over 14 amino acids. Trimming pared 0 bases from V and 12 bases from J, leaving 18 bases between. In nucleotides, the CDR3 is TGTGCCTGGAGTGTAAAGGACAGCCTAGGAGTGCAGTTCTTC. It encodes CAWSVKDSLGVQFF.

For the CDR3, the DNA is TGTGCCAGCAGTCTCCTTCGGACAGGGGGCTATGGCTACACCTTC. Translated, it gives CASSLLRTGGYGYTF. This sequence joins TRBV28 and TRBJ1-2; 10 bases fit TRBD1. Germline V CDR1 and CDR2: MDHEN, SYDVKM. The CDR3 length is 15 residues. V lost 5 bases to trimming and J lost 4 bases; unmatched junction nucleotides: 7.

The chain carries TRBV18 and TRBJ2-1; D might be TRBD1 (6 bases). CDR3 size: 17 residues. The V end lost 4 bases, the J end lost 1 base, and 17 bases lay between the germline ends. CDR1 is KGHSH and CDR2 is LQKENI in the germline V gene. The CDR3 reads CASSQTDSLSSYNEQFF. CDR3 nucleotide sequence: TGTGCCAGCTCACAAACGGACAGTCTTTCTTCCTACAATGAGCAGTTCTTC.

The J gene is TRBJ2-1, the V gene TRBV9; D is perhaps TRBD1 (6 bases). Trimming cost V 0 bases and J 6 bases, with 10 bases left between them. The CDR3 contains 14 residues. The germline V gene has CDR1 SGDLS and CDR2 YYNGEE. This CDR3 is CASSVDRAGNEQFF. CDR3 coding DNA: TGTGCCAGCAGCGTAGACAGGGCAGGCAATGAGCAGTTCTTC.

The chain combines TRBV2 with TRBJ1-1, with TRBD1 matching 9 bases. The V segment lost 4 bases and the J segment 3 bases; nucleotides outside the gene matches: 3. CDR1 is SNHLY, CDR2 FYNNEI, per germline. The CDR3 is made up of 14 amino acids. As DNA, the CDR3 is TGTGCCAGCAGTGGGGGACAGGGATACACTGAAGCTTTCTTT. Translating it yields CASSGGQGYTEAFF.

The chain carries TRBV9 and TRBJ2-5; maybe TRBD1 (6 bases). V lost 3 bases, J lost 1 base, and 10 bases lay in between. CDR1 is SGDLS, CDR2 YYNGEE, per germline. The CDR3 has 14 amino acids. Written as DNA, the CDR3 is TGTGCCAGCAGCGAGCAGGGGTTCCAAGAGACCCAGTACTTC. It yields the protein CASSEQGFQETQYF.

CDR3: CATPAEAHYEQYF. In DNA form, the CDR3 reads TGTGCCACCCCCGCGGAAGCCCACTACGAGCAGTACTTC. V and J are TRBV6-5 and TRBJ2-7; unclear D gene. CDR1 and CDR2 from the germline V gene are MNHEY and SVGAGI. CDR3 length: 13 amino acids. The V gene lost 10 bases and the J gene lost 3 bases, with 16 bases spanning the gap.

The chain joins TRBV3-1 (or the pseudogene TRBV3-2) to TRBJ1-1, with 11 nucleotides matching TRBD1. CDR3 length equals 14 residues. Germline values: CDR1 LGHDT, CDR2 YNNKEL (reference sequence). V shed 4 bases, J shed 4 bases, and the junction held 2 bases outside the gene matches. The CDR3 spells CASSRGQGATEAFF. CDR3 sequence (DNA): TGTGCCAGCAGCCGCGGACAGGGGGCCACTGAAGCTTTCTTT.

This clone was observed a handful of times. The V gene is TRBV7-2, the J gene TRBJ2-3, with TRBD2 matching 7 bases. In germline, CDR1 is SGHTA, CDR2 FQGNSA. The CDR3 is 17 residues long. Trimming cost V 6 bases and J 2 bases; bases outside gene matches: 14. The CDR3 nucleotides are TGTGCCAGCAGGCCTCGGGGGGTGCGGGGATCCACAGATACGCAGTATTTT. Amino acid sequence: CASRPRGVRGSTDTQYF. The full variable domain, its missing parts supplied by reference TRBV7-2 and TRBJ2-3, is GAGVSQSPSNKVTEKGKDVELRCDPISGHTALYWYRQSLGQGLEFLIYFQGNSAPDKSGLPSDRFSAERTGGSVSTLTIQRTQQEDSAVYLCASRPRGVRGSTDTQYFGPGTRLTVL.

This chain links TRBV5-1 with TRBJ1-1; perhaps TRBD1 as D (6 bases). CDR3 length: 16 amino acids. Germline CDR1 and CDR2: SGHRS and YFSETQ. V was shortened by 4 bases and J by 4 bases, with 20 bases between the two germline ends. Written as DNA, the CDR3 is TGCGCCAGCAGCATCCAGGGGTCAGAGAGGGGCACTGAAGCTTTCTTT. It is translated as CASSIQGSERGTEAFF. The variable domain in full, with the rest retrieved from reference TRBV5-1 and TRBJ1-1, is KAGVTQTPRYLIKTRGQQVTLSCSPISGHRSVSWYQQTPGQGLQFLFEYFSETQRNKGNFPGRFSGRQFSNSRSEMNVSTLELGDSALYLCASSIQGSERGTEAFFGQGTRLTVV.